The 6 T cell receptor beta chains below come from one sample, sequenced in a study of T cell responses to AZD1222 COVID-19 vaccine. Only in-frame clones appear in the TCRdb table, and some are missing; sequencing was by immunoSEQ multiplex PCR. The table includes 85,000 to 100,000 clones, about 89% detected once. The sequencing here drew on peripheral blood, taken on day 0 of AZD1222 vaccination. Receptors originate from an adult in good health.

The chain links TRBV15 to TRBJ1-4, with 10 bases aligning to TRBD1. The germline V gene encodes CDR1 LNHNV and CDR2 YYDKDF (reference sequence). V was pared by 5 bases and J by 4 bases, with 10 bases of the junction left unmatched. This CDR3 region has 17 residues. The CDR3, as DNA: TGTGCCACCAGCGAAGGACAGGGGGTTTCGGGTAATGAAAAACTGTTTTTT. It codes for CATSEGQGVSGNEKLFF.

This sequence joins TRBV6-5 and TRBJ1-4; no firm D call. The germline CDR1 and CDR2 sequences are MNHEY and SVGAGI. V was shortened by 6 bases and J by 8 bases, with 16 bases between the two germline ends. The CDR3 runs 14 residues. The CDR3 reads CASSPQSVGEKLFF. CDR3 DNA sequence: TGTGCCAGCAGCCCGCAATCGGTAGGGGAAAAACTGTTTTTT.

The rearrangement links TRBV16 to TRBJ2-3, with D possibly called TRBD1 or TRBD2 (7 bases each). The V gene's germline CDR1 is KGHSY and CDR2 FQNENV. Trimming removed 0 bases at V and 4 bases at J, with 11 bases between. This CDR3 has 15 residues. The CDR3 DNA reads as TGTGCCAGCAGCCAATCGCCAGGGGGGGCAGATACGCAGTATTTT. Protein: CASSQSPGGADTQYF.

The rearrangement uses TRBV7-2 and TRBJ2-3; possible D gene TRBD2, 5 bases. The V gene's germline CDR1 is SGHTA and CDR2 FQGNSA. The V gene lost 5 bases and the J gene lost 6 bases, with 12 bases spanning the gap. The CDR3 extends over 13 amino acids. The DNA for the CDR3 is TGTGCCAGCAGCCTCGGGCCGGGGGATACGCAGTATTTT. This sequence encodes CASSLGPGDTQYF.

Concerning this clone itself: Other nucleotide sequences in the sample specify the same CDR3. The chain recombines TRBV27 with TRBJ1-6; the match to TRBD1 covers 8 bases. V trimming: 6 bases; J trimming: 7 bases; junction bases outside the gene matches: 8. Germline loops: CDR1 MNHEY, CDR2 SMNVEV (reference sequence). The CDR3 length is 15 residues. The CDR3 reads CASSFWDRNNSPLHF. The CDR3, as DNA: TGTGCCAGCAGCTTTTGGGACAGGAACAATTCACCCCTCCACTTT.

This clone showed up just once. The chain links TRBV10-3 to TRBJ2-1; unclear D gene. The CDR3 is made up of 11 amino acids. Germline loops: CDR1 ENHRY, CDR2 SYGVKD. V gave up 4 bases and J gave up 5 bases, with 3 bases separating them. Here the CDR3 DNA reads TGTGCCATCAGTGGGGACAATGAGCAGTTCTTC. Translation gives CAISGDNEQFF.